This TCR beta chain was retrieved from a study of OX40 agonist ivuxolimab in advanced cancers. Describing the broader study: Ivuxolimab, which targeted the costimulatory receptor OX40 (CD134), was an agonistic, fully human IgG2 monoclonal antibody. Intravenous ivuxolimab was administered to patients every 2 weeks at six dose levels: 0.01, 0.1, 0.3, 1.5, 3 and 10 mg/kg. Among the approximately 50 dose-escalation patients, around 19 had hepatocellular carcinoma, about 15 melanoma, 9 renal cell carcinoma and 9 head and neck cancer. In the dose-escalation cohort, 75% to 90% of patients were male, and the mean age was around 60 years with a range of roughly 20 to 80. Prior anti-PD-1, anti-PD-L1 or anti-CTLA-4 therapy was permitted, and checkpoint inhibitors had been received by under 50% of dose-escalation patients. Partial responses were achieved by three dose-escalation patients, of whom one had hepatocellular carcinoma and two had cutaneous melanoma. Peripheral TCRbeta sequencing was intended to test whether TCR sequence diversity was altered and clonal T-cell expansion was caused by ivuxolimab. The paper reports the monotherapy dose-escalation portion (N of about 50 patients) of the phase I ivuxolimab trial.

V gives up 4 bases and J gives up 4 bases, and the segment between their germline ends measures 7 bases. The germline V gene sets CDR1 to SNHLY and CDR2 to FYNNEI. The CDR3 holds 12 amino acids from the cysteine to the phenylalanine. The DNA shown is the 36-base CDR3, in frame from base 1. The trial excluded patients who had a history of autoimmune disease or were on systemic immunosuppression. Peripheral blood for TCR sequencing was drawn from every dose cohort at baseline, at cycle 4 day 1 and at cycle 7 day 1. The samples were taken from a phase I, first-in-human, multicenter, open-label dose-escalation trial of ivuxolimab. Adults with locally advanced or metastatic head and neck squamous cell, hepatocellular, melanoma or renal cell carcinoma were enrolled in the trial. CD4+ and CD8+ T cells were sorted separately from peripheral blood before TCR sequencing. Genomic DNA was isolated from the sorted cells so that the TCRbeta CDR3 region could be sequenced. The immunoSEQ Assay was used to sequence the TCRbeta CDR3 regions. Not all clones reach the TCRdb copy of this immuneACCESS table, which keeps in-frame sequences only. Checked studies attribute under half of the gap to unresolved V genes and leave the rest unexplained. The sample data list about 61,000 clones, and approximately 90% of these were observed just once. Under 2.5% of the sample rests with the top ten.

A note on this clone: This receptor's antigen is unknown. No base quality values were provided; no much bigger clone lies one nucleotide off.

Overall results and qualifications from the work: In partial responders in the 0.1-3.0 mg/kg groups, normalized peripheral clonal expansion was found to be among the lowest, especially among CD8+ T cells. Low levels of normalized T-cell clonal expansion were also shown by some nonresponding patients. The antigen specificity of the clonally expanded peripheral T cells was not determined. On average, CD8+ T cells showed more expanded clones than CD4+ T cells after ivuxolimab. At doses of 0.1 to 3.0 mg/kg, clonal expansion of both CD4+ and CD8+ blood T cells was observed from baseline to week 6.

This specimen consisted of CD4+ or CD8+ T cells sorted from blood, obtained in a trial of the OX40 agonist ivuxolimab. Here the chain combines TRBV2 and TRBJ1-2; the D gene remains uncertain. This TCR came from an adult with an advanced solid tumor such as melanoma, head and neck, liver or kidney cancer. The CDR3 in this case is CASSGRGYGYTF. The DNA sequence follows: TGTGCCAGCAGTGGTCGAGGCTATGGCTACACCTTC.